Below, 13 T cell receptor beta chains from the same sample are listed, as sequenced in a study of T cells in Graves' hyperthyroidism and ophthalmopathy. RNA transcripts provided the source from which TCR beta CDR3 regions were amplified. The TCR CDR3 first-round RT-PCR relied on the HTBI primer set. Each CDR3 protein gets one entry after TCRdb re-called the multiplex PCR reads with MiXCR. This table holds about 640,000 distinct CDR3 sequences, approximately 14% found once. Sequencing was performed on blood. The receptors originated from a woman in her fifties or sixties with Graves' ophthalmopathy.

Many counts were recorded for this clonotype. The V call is TRBV30, the J call TRBJ2-1; 11 nucleotides agree with TRBD2. Germline CDR1 reads GTSNPN; CDR2 reads SVGIG (reference sequence). This CDR3 spans 14 amino acids. V was pared by 2 bases and J by 6 bases, with 3 bases of the junction left unmatched. CDR3 DNA sequence: TGTGCCTGGAGTCGAGGGACTAGCGGCAATGAGCAGTTCTTC. This translates into CAWSRGTSGNEQFF.

This clonotype was recorded many times. The chain couples TRBV20-1 to TRBJ2-1; 9 positions match TRBD1. V was pared by 0 bases and J by 1 base, with 10 bases of the junction left unmatched. The CDR3 consists of 18 residues. Germline CDR1 reads DFQATT; CDR2 reads SNEGSKA (reference sequence). CDR3 nucleotide sequence: TGCAGTGCTAGAGATCTCGGGACAGGGAGCAGGTCCTACAATGAGCAGTTCTTC. Its protein product is CSARDLGTGSRSYNEQFF.

This clonotype was counted ten times or more. The gene calls are TRBV18 and TRBJ2-7; 8 nucleotides agree with TRBD1. Germline V gene lookup returns CDR1 KGHSH and CDR2 LQKENI. The CDR3 is 18 amino acids. With 1 base clipped from V and 1 base from J, the junction kept 12 bases outside the gene matches. CDR3 protein: CASSPRGGDRSPSYEQYF. CDR3 bases: TGTGCCAGCTCACCACGAGGAGGGGACAGGTCACCGTCCTACGAGCAGTACTTC. Full variable domain (outside the CDR3, taken from reference TRBV18 and TRBJ2-7): NAGVMQNPRHLVRRRGQEARLRCSPMKGHSHVYWYRQLPEEGLKFMVYLQKENIIDESGMPKERFSAEFPKEGPSILRIQQVVRGDSAAYFCASSPRGGDRSPSYEQYFGPGTRLTVT.

This clonotype has a count of ten or more. The chain couples TRBV18 to TRBJ1-1; no firm D call. The CDR3 totals 12 residues. V was pared by 3 bases and J by 6 bases, with 8 bases between. Per germline, CDR1 KGHSH and CDR2 LQKENI. The CDR3 region is CASSPGWAEAFF. The CDR3 DNA sequence: TGTGCCAGCTCACCCGGTTGGGCTGAAGCTTTCTTT.

This clonotype was observed a few times. The V gene is TRBV12-3 or TRBV12-4, the J gene TRBJ2-1; D is unresolved. V lost 1 base and J lost 0, with 7 bases in between. The length of the CDR3 is 15 residues. CDR3 sequence (DNA): TGTGCCAGCAGTTTAGATGAAAACTCCTACAATGAGCAGTTCTTC. It codes for CASSLDENSYNEQFF.

This clonotype occurred many times. The chain joins TRBV7-2 to TRBJ2-7, with a tentative D call TRBD1 (6 bases). CDR1 is SGHTA and CDR2 is FQGNSA in the germline V gene. V was pared by 4 bases and J by 2 bases, with 9 bases between. This CDR3 has 13 amino acids. CDR3 region: CASSSRTAYEQYF. In DNA form, the CDR3 reads TGTGCCAGCAGCTCCCGGACAGCCTACGAGCAGTACTTC. Looking up the rest from reference TRBV7-2 and TRBJ2-7 gives the full variable domain: GAGVSQSPSNKVTEKGKDVELRCDPISGHTALYWYRQSLGQGLEFLIYFQGNSAPDKSGLPSDRFSAERTGGSVSTLTIQRTQQEDSAVYLCASSSRTAYEQYFGPGTRLTVT.

The chain uses TRBV20-1 and TRBJ2-7; 7 nucleotides match TRBD2. CDR3 length: 14 amino acids. Germline V lookup: CDR1 DFQATT, CDR2 SNEGSKA (reference sequence). V gave up 6 bases and J gave up 3 bases; unmatched junction bases: 11. The CDR3 region is CSASRSSGYYEQYF. For the CDR3, the DNA is TGCAGTGCCTCCCGGAGTAGCGGGTACTACGAGCAGTACTTC.

This clonotype was counted many times. The rearrangement joins TRBV11-2 to TRBJ2-5; D is possibly TRBD2 (5 bases). This CDR3 comprises 14 residues. Germline loops: CDR1 SGHAT, CDR2 FQNNGV. Trimming shortened V by 4 bases and J by 1 base, and 10 bases separated the two germline ends. This CDR3 is CASSSLVSQETQYF. The CDR3 DNA follows: TGTGCCAGCAGCTCACTAGTGTCCCAAGAGACCCAGTACTTC.

This clonotype has ten or more counts. The gene calls are TRBV28 and TRBJ2-5; 12 bases map to TRBD2. V was pared by 5 bases and J by 5 bases, with 12 bases of the junction left unmatched. The V gene's germline CDR1 is MDHEN and CDR2 SYDVKM. The CDR3 covers 17 residues. The CDR3 sequence is CASSVGHLAGGRETQYF. CDR3 nucleotide sequence: TGTGCCAGCAGTGTGGGTCACCTAGCGGGAGGGCGTGAGACCCAGTACTTC.

This clonotype was seen a handful of times. The CDR3, as DNA: TGCAGTGCTAGAGATCTAGGCAGGGGGCGGCCTGAGCAGTTCTTC. This gives the protein CSARDLGRGRPEQFF. The chain uses TRBV20-1 and TRBJ2-1; 8 bases match TRBD1. After removal of 0 bases from V and 9 bases from J, the junction contained 10 bases not matched to a gene. This CDR3 has 15 residues. CDR1 and CDR2 from the germline V gene are DFQATT and SNEGSKA (reference sequence).

This clonotype was detected ten times or more. The chain couples TRBV12-5 to TRBJ2-1; 13 bases agree with TRBD2. The CDR3 consists of 18 residues. Germline V gene sequence: CDR1 LGHNT, CDR2 FRNRAP. V lost 7 bases to trimming and J lost 8 bases; unmatched junction nucleotides: 17. The CDR3 DNA is TGTGCTAGTGCCACCATACTAGCGGGAGGGCCAGGGGTTTATGAGCAGTTCTTC. This sequence encodes CASATILAGGPGVYEQFF.

This clonotype was recorded at least ten times. The rearrangement uses TRBV5-1 and TRBJ1-1; 9 nucleotides line up with TRBD1. V gave up 4 bases and J gave up 5 bases; unmatched junction bases: 12. CDR3 length: 16 amino acids. In germline, CDR1 is SGHRS, CDR2 YFSETQ. CDR3 bases: TGCGCCAGCAGCCAAAACACGATGACAGGGGGGACTGAAGCTTTCTTT. It yields the protein CASSQNTMTGGTEAFF. Together with reference TRBV5-1 and TRBJ1-1, the CDR3 gives the full variable domain: KAGVTQTPRYLIKTRGQQVTLSCSPISGHRSVSWYQQTPGQGLQFLFEYFSETQRNKGNFPGRFSGRQFSNSRSEMNVSTLELGDSALYLCASSQNTMTGGTEAFFGQGTRLTVV.

The chain uses TRBV11-2 and TRBJ2-3, with TRBD2 identical over 14 bases. The junction had 9 bases not matched to a gene; V was cut back by 1 base and J by 6 bases. The CDR3 covers 18 residues. CDR1 and CDR2 from the germline V gene are SGHAT and FQNNGV. The CDR3 DNA is TGTGCCAGCAGCTTAGTGGGACTAGCGGGAGTGGGGAGGGATACGCAGTATTTT. It codes for CASSLVGLAGVGRDTQYF.